The 25 T cell receptor beta chains presented below share a single source sample, sequenced in a study of T cell responses to AZD1222 COVID-19 vaccine. Using immunoSEQ multiplex PCR, the repertoire was profiled, and TCRdb retains in-frame clones only, with some absent. The sample yields 100,000 to 150,000 clones, 80% to 90% seen once. Specimen: peripheral blood, collected on day 0 of AZD1222 vaccination. Receptors were obtained from an adult in good health.

This clone was seen a single time. This sequence joins TRBV28 and TRBJ2-7, with D possibly being TRBD1 (6 bases). Germline V lookup: CDR1 MDHEN, CDR2 SYDVKM. V lost 4 bases and J 3 bases, leaving 13 bases between the germline ends. The CDR3 runs to 14 residues. CDR3 sequence (DNA): TGTGCCAGCAGTTCGGAACAGGGAGACTACGAGCAGTACTTC. It yields the protein CASSSEQGDYEQYF.

The chain carries TRBV10-1 and TRBJ2-2, with D tentatively TRBD1 or TRBD2 (5 bases each). This CDR3 is 14 amino acids long. CDR1 and CDR2 from the germline V gene are WNHNN and SYGVQD (reference sequence). For the CDR3, the DNA is TGCCGGGGTACTCACAGGCAGAACACCGGGGAGCTGTTTTTT. Translated, it gives CRGTHRQNTGELFF.

This chain links TRBV11-2 with TRBJ1-1; D gene uncertain. V lost 2 bases and J lost 11, with 12 bases in between. Germline V gene sequence: CDR1 SGHAT, CDR2 FQNNGV. CDR3 length equals 12 residues. The CDR3 bases are TGTGCCAGCAGCTTAAAAGGAACGGATGCTTTCTTT. This codes for CASSLKGTDAFF.

The rearrangement joins TRBV30 to TRBJ2-5, with 10 bases identical to TRBD2. Germline assignment: CDR1 GTSNPN and CDR2 SVGIG (reference sequence). The CDR3 extends over 13 amino acids. Trimming cost V 4 bases and J 5 bases; bases outside gene matches: 4. CDR3 sequence: CAWTGLARETQYF. The DNA of the CDR3 is TGTGCCTGGACGGGACTAGCGAGGGAGACCCAGTACTTC.

The V and J genes are TRBV15 and TRBJ1-2, with D tentatively TRBD1 (5 bases). With 5 bases removed from V and 2 bases from J, the gap between germline ends came to 9 bases. CDR1 is LNHNV and CDR2 is YYDKDF in the germline V gene (reference sequence). The CDR3 runs 13 residues. The CDR3 region is CATSVDRNYGYTF. As DNA, the CDR3 is TGTGCCACCAGCGTCGACAGAAACTATGGCTACACCTTC.

The V call is TRBV7-9, the J call TRBJ1-1; 9 nucleotides align to TRBD1. After removal of 6 bases from V and 4 bases from J, the junction contained 6 bases not matched to a gene. The length of the CDR3 is 14 residues. From germline, CDR1 is SEHNR and CDR2 FQNEAQ (reference sequence). The CDR3 protein is CASSFTGGVTEAFF. CDR3 nucleotides: TGTGCCAGCAGTTTTACAGGGGGCGTCACTGAAGCTTTCTTT.

DNA of the CDR3: TGTGCCAGCAGCTTAGGAGAGAATCAGCCCCAGCATTTT. This codes for CASSLGENQPQHF. The genes are TRBV11-2 and TRBJ1-5, with unresolved D. V was clipped by 1 base and J by 4 bases, with 5 bases between them. The CDR3 spans 13 residues. CDR1 SGHAT and CDR2 FQNNGV come from the germline V gene.

The rearrangement joins TRBV7-9 to TRBJ2-7, with 7 bases fitting TRBD1. The CDR3 runs to 14 residues. J gave up 3 bases and V 4 bases, and 6 bases lay outside the gene matches. Germline loops: CDR1 SEHNR, CDR2 FQNEAQ (reference sequence). CDR3 loop: CASSYGTADYEQYF. The CDR3 coding sequence is TGTGCCAGCAGCTATGGGACAGCAGACTACGAGCAGTACTTC.

The J gene is TRBJ2-3, the V gene TRBV6-2 or TRBV6-3; 8 nucleotides match TRBD2. V gave up 2 bases and J gave up 4 bases; unmatched junction bases: 5. The germline V gene encodes CDR1 MNHEY and CDR2 SVGEGT. CDR3 length equals 15 residues. The CDR3, as DNA: TGTGCCAGCAGTTACCCCGGGGGGGCCGCAGATACGCAGTATTTT. As protein: CASSYPGGAADTQYF.

A remark on this clone: Other DNA sequences in this sample translate to the same CDR3. The chain couples TRBV6-5 to TRBJ1-1, with D tentatively TRBD1 (5 bases). Deletions cut 0 bases from V and 4 bases from J, with 9 bases between. The CDR3 contains 14 residues. CDR1 MNHEY and CDR2 SVGAGI come from the germline V gene. The CDR3 reads CASSYSGRGTEAFF. CDR3 coding DNA: TGTGCCAGCAGTTACTCGGGGAGGGGCACTGAAGCTTTCTTT.

The CDR3 nucleotides read TGTGCCAGCAGCCAAGGGGTAGCGGAGTACGAGCAGTACTTC. This gives the protein CASSQGVAEYEQYF. The chain employs TRBV4-2 and TRBJ2-7, with D perhaps matching TRBD2 (6 bases). The CDR3 covers 14 residues. Trimming took 1 base from V and 4 from J, leaving 11 bases between them. Germline CDR1 and CDR2: LGHNA and YNFKEQ.

CDR3 nucleotides: TGTGCCAGCTCACCACCCAATCCGTTGTTGCGCGGTGAAAAACTGTTTTTT. Translated: CASSPPNPLLRGEKLFF. The chain is built from TRBV18 and TRBJ1-4, with D unresolved. CDR3 length: 17 amino acids. Germline CDR1 reads KGHSH; CDR2 reads LQKENI. V shed 0 bases and J shed 7 bases, with 18 bases lying between them. The variable domain in full, completed from reference TRBV18 and TRBJ1-4, reads NAGVMQNPRHLVRRRGQEARLRCSPMKGHSHVYWYRQLPEEGLKFMVYLQKENIIDESGMPKERFSAEFPKEGPSILRIQQVVRGDSAAYFCASSPPNPLLRGEKLFFGSGTQLSVL.

This clone came up a few times. This chain uses TRBV19 with TRBJ2-1; perhaps TRBD1 as D (6 bases). In germline, CDR1 is LNHDA, CDR2 SQIVND (reference sequence). V lost 6 bases, J lost 5 bases, and 17 bases lay in between. CDR3 size: 15 residues. In nucleotides, the CDR3 is TGTGCCAGTAGCCAATGGGCAGGGGTTGACAATGAGCAGTTCTTC. Translated: CASSQWAGVDNEQFF.

The J gene is TRBJ2-7, the V gene TRBV28; 12 bases agree with TRBD2. The CDR3 has 15 amino acids. The V gene's germline CDR1 is MDHEN and CDR2 SYDVKM. The trim removed 6 bases at V and 6 bases at J, leaving 9 bases unmatched. The CDR3 DNA sequence: TGTGCCAGCAGACGTACTAGCGGGAGGTCGGGCGAGCAGTACTTC. Translation gives CASRRTSGRSGEQYF. The full variable domain, completed using reference TRBV28 and TRBJ2-7, is DVKVTQSSRYLVKRTGEKVFLECVQDMDHENMFWYRQDPGLGLRLIYFSYDVKMKEKGDIPEGYSVSREKKERFSLILESASTNQTSMYLCASRRTSGRSGEQYFGPGTRLTVT.

The chain recombines TRBV7-7 with TRBJ2-1, with 9 bases aligning to TRBD2. The CDR3 contains 15 residues. Germline CDR1 and CDR2: SSHAT and FNYEAQ (reference sequence). The trim removed 4 bases at V and 4 bases at J, leaving 5 bases unmatched. This chain's CDR3 is CASSWRLADYNEQFF. CDR3 sequence (DNA): TGTGCCAGCAGCTGGAGACTAGCGGATTACAATGAGCAGTTCTTC.

V and J are TRBV7-3 and TRBJ2-5, with a tentative D call TRBD2 (6 bases). This CDR3 contains 13 residues. In germline, CDR1 is SGHTA, CDR2 FQGTGA. Trimming removed 5 bases at V and 1 base at J, with 8 bases between. The CDR3 nucleotides are TGTGCCAGCAGCCGGGGGAGCCAAGAGACCCAGTACTTC. This sequence encodes CASSRGSQETQYF.

The chain couples TRBV29-1 to TRBJ1-4; D is unclear. The V gene lost 5 bases and the J gene lost 7 bases, with 11 bases spanning the gap. This CDR3 has 12 amino acids. In germline, CDR1 is SQVTM, CDR2 ANQGSEA. CDR3 region: CSVSGRAEKLFF. The CDR3 nucleotides read TGCAGCGTTTCAGGAAGGGCTGAAAAACTGTTTTTT.

This sequence joins TRBV6-5 and TRBJ2-7; TRBD1 agrees at 10 bases. Germline-derived CDR1 and CDR2 are MNHEY and SVGAGI. The CDR3 totals 15 residues. Unmatched junction bases numbered 10, after V lost 7 bases and J lost 4 bases. CDR3 loop: CASKRTGTGAYEQYF. CDR3 in DNA: TGTGCCAGCAAAAGGACCGGGACAGGGGCATACGAGCAGTACTTC.

The rearrangement uses TRBV18 and TRBJ2-5; 9 bases line up with TRBD1. This CDR3 region has 17 residues. The germline CDR1 and CDR2 sequences are KGHSH and LQKENI. V shed 0 bases and J 0 bases; nucleotides not matched to a gene: 5. Here the CDR3 reads CASSPPSGTGNQETQYF. The CDR3, as DNA: TGTGCCAGCTCACCACCTTCCGGGACAGGGAACCAAGAGACCCAGTACTTC. Using reference TRBV18 and TRBJ2-5 for the parts outside the CDR3, the full variable domain is NAGVMQNPRHLVRRRGQEARLRCSPMKGHSHVYWYRQLPEEGLKFMVYLQKENIIDESGMPKERFSAEFPKEGPSILRIQQVVRGDSAAYFCASSPPSGTGNQETQYFGPGTRLLVL.

The chain carries TRBV13 and TRBJ2-3; D gene unclear. With 2 bases removed from V and 0 bases from J, the gap between germline ends came to 12 bases. Germline V gene sequence: CDR1 PRHDT, CDR2 FYEKMQ (reference sequence). CDR3 length: 16 residues. The CDR3, as DNA: TGTGCCAGCAGCTTATGGCCGGGTCCTAGCACAGATACGCAGTATTTT. This gives the protein CASSLWPGPSTDTQYF.

This chain uses TRBV6-5 with TRBJ2-7; weak D call: TRBD2 (6 bases). Germline CDR1 and CDR2: MNHEY and SVGAGI. The V and J ends lost 9 bases and 1 base respectively, with 13 bases between them. CDR3 length: 13 residues. CDR3 residues: CASLGRESYEQYF. In DNA, the CDR3 is TGTGCCAGTCTGGGACGGGAGTCCTACGAGCAGTACTTC.

The chain has TRBV7-9 and TRBJ1-1, with a possible D match to TRBD1 (6 bases). The CDR3 is 13 residues long. Between the trimmed V and J ends, which lost 6 bases and 1 base, there was a span of 9 bases. The germline gives CDR1 SEHNR, CDR2 FQNEAQ (reference sequence). The CDR3 sequence is CASSRGGNTEAFF. CDR3 DNA sequence: TGTGCCAGCAGTAGAGGGGGGAACACTGAAGCTTTCTTT.

The V gene is TRBV5-1, the J gene TRBJ2-1, with D possibly being TRBD2 (5 bases). The germline V and J ends were trimmed by 4 bases and 9 bases, with 14 bases remaining between them. This CDR3 comprises 13 residues. Germline V lookup: CDR1 SGHRS, CDR2 YFSETQ. CDR3 sequence reads: CASSPLPGGEQFF. DNA of the CDR3: TGCGCCAGCAGCCCCCTCCCTGGAGGTGAGCAGTTCTTC.

The chain joins TRBV6-5 to TRBJ1-5; 10 nucleotides agree with TRBD1. The ends lost 6 bases at V and 2 bases at J; junction bases unmatched: 1. The CDR3 has 14 residues. Per germline, CDR1 MNHEY and CDR2 SVGAGI. The CDR3: CASRGTGGNQPQHF. The CDR3 DNA reads as TGTGCCAGCAGAGGGACAGGGGGCAATCAGCCCCAGCATTTT.

The chain employs TRBV2 and TRBJ2-7; 11 bases map to TRBD1. Germline CDR1 and CDR2: SNHLY and FYNNEI. J gave up 9 bases and V 2 bases, and 9 bases lay outside the gene matches. The CDR3 is 15 residues long. The CDR3 region has the DNA TGTGCCAGCAGTGAACGGGACAGGGGGAGACAAGGGCAGTACTTC. It codes for CASSERDRGRQGQYF.